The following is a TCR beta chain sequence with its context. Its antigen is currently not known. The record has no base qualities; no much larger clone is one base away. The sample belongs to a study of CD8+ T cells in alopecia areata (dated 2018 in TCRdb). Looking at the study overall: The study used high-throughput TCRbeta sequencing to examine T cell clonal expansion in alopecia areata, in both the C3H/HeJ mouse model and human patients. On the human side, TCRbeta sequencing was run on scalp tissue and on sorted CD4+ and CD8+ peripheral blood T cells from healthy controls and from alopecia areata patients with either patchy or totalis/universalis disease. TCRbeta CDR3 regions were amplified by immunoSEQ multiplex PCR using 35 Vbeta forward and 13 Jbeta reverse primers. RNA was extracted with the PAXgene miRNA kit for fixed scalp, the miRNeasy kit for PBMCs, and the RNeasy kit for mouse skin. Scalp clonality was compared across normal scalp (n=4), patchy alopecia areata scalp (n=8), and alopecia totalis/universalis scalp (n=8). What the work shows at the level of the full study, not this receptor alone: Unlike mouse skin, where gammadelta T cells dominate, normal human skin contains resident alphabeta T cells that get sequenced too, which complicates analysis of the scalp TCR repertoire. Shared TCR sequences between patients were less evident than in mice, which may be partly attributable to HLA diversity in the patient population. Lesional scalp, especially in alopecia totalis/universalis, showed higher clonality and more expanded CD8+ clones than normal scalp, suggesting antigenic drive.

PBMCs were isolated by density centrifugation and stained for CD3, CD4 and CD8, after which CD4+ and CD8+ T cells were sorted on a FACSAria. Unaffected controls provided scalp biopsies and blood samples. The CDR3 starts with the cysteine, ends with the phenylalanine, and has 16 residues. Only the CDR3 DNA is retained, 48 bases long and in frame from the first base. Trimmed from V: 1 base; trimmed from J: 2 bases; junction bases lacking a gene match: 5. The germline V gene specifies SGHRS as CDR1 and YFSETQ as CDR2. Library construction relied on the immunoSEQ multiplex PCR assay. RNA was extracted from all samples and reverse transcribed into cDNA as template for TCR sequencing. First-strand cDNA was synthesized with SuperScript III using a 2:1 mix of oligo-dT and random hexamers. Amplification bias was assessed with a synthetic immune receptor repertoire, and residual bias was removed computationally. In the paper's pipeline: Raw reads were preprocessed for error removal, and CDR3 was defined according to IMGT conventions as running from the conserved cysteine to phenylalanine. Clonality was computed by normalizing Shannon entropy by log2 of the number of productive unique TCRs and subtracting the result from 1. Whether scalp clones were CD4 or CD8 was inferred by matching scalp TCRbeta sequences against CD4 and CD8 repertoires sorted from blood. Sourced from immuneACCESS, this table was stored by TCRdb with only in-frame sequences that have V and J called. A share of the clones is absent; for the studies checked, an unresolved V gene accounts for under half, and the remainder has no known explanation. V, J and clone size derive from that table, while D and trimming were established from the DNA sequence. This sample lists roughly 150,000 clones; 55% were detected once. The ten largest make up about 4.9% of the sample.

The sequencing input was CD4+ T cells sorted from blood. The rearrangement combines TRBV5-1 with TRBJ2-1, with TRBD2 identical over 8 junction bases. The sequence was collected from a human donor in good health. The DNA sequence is TGCGCCAGCAGCTTGAGTAGCGGGATTACCTACAATGAGCAGTTCTTC. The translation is CASSLSSGITYNEQFF.